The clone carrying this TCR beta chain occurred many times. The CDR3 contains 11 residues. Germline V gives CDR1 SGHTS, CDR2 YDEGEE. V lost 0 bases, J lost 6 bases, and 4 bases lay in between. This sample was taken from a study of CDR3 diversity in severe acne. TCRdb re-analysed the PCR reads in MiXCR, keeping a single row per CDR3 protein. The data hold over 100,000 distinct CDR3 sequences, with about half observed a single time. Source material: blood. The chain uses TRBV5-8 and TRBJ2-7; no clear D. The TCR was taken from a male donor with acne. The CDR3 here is CASSLALEQYF. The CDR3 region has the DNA TGTGCCAGCAGCTTGGCCCTCGAGCAGTACTTC.